The T cell receptor (beta chain) described here comes from a study of CD8+ T cells in alopecia areata. After isolation, RNA underwent reverse transcription to generate cDNA as the sequencing template. The data were produced by immunoSEQ multiplex PCR, yet TCRdb's version contains in-frame clones alone and is incomplete. This sample has 100,000 to 150,000 clones, with about 46% found just once. Sequenced: NKG2D-low CD8+ T cells sorted from blood. The receptor was derived from a human donor with alopecia areata.

The CDR3: CSGQGGQENEKLFF. CDR3 DNA: TGCAGCGGCCAAGGGGGACAGGAAAATGAAAAACTGTTTTTT. This chain uses TRBV29-1 with TRBJ1-4; 8 bases fit TRBD1. Germline-derived CDR1 and CDR2 are SQVTM and ANQGSEA. The CDR3 sequence is 14 residues long. V lost 7 bases to trimming and J lost 5 bases; unmatched junction nucleotides: 9.